The clone carrying this T cell receptor beta chain was counted only a few times. Source study methods: By means of reference gene primer amplification, nucleated cell counts were estimated. TCRdb's table, derived via immunoSEQ multiplex PCR, lists solely in-frame clones and lacks some. V and J calls and clone size follow that table, whereas D and trimming were derived from the DNA. The table shows 450,000 to 500,000 clones, with approximately 85% occurring only once. This specimen belongs to a study of blood T cell repertoires in COVID-19. As for the study in general: Whether acute or convalescent, the COVID-19 samples came from the United States, Italy and Spain. PBMCs, B-cell-depleted T cells, or T cells were the source of the cDNA or gDNA that made up the material.

The source material was peripheral blood. This TCR was recovered from a human donor in a cohort sampled during active COVID-19.

In DNA, the CDR3 is TGTGCCAGCTCACCTCCAGGGGCATCCGGAAACACCATATATTTT. Protein sequence: CASSPPGASGNTIYF. This chain connects TRBV18 to TRBJ1-3; perhaps TRBD1 as D (6 bases). Trimming took off 3 bases at V and 4 bases at J, with 13 bases between the two ends. Germline CDR1 reads KGHSH; CDR2 reads LQKENI. The CDR3 has 15 amino acids.